The 3 T cell receptor beta chains in this list originate from one sample, sequenced in a study of T cells in Graves' hyperthyroidism and ophthalmopathy. The TCR beta CDR3 regions underwent amplification using RNA transcripts as the source. The TCR CDR3 first-round RT-PCR relied on the HTBI primer set. TCRdb re-analysed the multiplex PCR reads in MiXCR, keeping a single row per CDR3 protein. The sample includes around 500,000 distinct CDR3 sequences, 14% of them seen just once. The specimen sequenced was blood. All receptors come from a middle-aged woman with Graves' hyperthyroidism.

V usage is TRBV6-1 and J usage is TRBJ1-6; D gene uncertain. Germline CDR1 reads MNHNS; CDR2 reads SASEGT. V gave up 7 bases and J gave up 9 bases, with 13 bases separating them. The CDR3 is 13 amino acids. The CDR3 here is CASTRPDTSPLHF. CDR3 sequence (DNA): TGTGCCAGCACTCGACCCGACACTTCACCCCTCCACTTT.

With respect to this clonotype: A clone one base away is much larger, so this may be a read error. V usage is TRBV24-1 and J usage is TRBJ1-1, with D unclear. Looked up from germline, CDR1 is KGHDR and CDR2 is SFDVKD. Trimming removed 7 bases at V and 1 base at J, with 9 bases between. This CDR3 is 13 amino acids long. As DNA, the CDR3 is TGTGCCACCAGGGGAGAGGCGAACACTGAAGCTTTCTTT. Amino acids: CATRGEANTEAFF.

This clonotype was observed at least ten times. The chain links TRBV7-8 to TRBJ2-1; TRBD1 matches at 10 bases. Trimming removed 5 bases from V and 7 bases from J; junction bases left unmatched: 8. The CDR3 is 15 residues long. The germline V gene encodes CDR1 SGHVS and CDR2 FQNEAQ. The CDR3 DNA is TGTGCCAGCAGCCCCCGCCCGGACAGGGGGAATGAGCAGTTCTTC. Its protein is CASSPRPDRGNEQFF.